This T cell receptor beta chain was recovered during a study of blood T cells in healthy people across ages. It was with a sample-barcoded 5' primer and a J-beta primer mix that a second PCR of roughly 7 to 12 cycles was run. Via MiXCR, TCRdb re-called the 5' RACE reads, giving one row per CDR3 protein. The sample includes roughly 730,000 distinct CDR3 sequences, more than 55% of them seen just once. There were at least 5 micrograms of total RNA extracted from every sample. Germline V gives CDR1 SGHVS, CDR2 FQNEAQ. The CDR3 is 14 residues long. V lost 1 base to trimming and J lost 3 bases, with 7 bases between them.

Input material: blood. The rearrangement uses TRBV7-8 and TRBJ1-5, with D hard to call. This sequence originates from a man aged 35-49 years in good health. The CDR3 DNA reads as TGTGCCAGCAGCTTAGGCGCAGCCAATCAGCCCCAGCATTTT. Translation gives CASSLGAANQPQHF.